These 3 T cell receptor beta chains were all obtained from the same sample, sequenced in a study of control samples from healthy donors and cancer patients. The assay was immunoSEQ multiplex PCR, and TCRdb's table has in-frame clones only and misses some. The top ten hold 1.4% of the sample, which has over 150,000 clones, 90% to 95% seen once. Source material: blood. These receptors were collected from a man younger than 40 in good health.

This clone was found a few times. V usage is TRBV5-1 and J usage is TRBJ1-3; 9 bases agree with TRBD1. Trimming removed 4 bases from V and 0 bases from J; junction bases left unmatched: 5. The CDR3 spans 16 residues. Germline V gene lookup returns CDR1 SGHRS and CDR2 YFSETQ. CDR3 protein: CASSGGQGFSGNTIYF. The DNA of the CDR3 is TGCGCCAGCAGCGGGGGACAGGGCTTCTCTGGAAACACCATATATTTT.

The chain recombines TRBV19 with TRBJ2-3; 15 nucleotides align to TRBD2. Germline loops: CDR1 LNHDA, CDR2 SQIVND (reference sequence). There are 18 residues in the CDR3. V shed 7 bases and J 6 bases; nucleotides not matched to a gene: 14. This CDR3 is CASTGTSGRHRSMDTQYF. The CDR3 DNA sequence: TGTGCCAGTACTGGGACTAGCGGGAGGCACCGGAGCATGGATACGCAGTATTTT. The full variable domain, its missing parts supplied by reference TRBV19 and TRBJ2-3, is DGGITQSPKYLFRKEGQNVTLSCEQNLNHDAMYWYRQDPGQGLRLIYYSQIVNDFQKGDIAEGYSVSREKKESFPLTVTSAQKNPTAFYLCASTGTSGRHRSMDTQYFGPGTRLTVL.

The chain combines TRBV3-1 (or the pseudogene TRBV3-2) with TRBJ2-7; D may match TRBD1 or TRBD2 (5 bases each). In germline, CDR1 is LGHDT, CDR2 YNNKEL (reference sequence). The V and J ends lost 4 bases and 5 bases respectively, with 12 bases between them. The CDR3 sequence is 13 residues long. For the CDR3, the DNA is TGTGCCAGCAGCCCATGGGGGTTGGACGAGCAGTACTTC. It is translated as CASSPWGLDEQYF.